Sequencing of this T cell receptor (beta chain) was carried out in a study of blood T cell repertoires in COVID-19. Germline assignment: CDR1 SGHRS and CDR2 YFSETQ. Losses at the gene ends were 1 base for V and 4 bases for J; bases not matched to a gene: 7. The CDR3 is 17 amino acids. In the study's own analysis: Reference gene primers were amplified, and this amplification served to estimate nucleated cell counts. Only in-frame clones appear in the TCRdb table, and some are missing; sequencing was by immunoSEQ multiplex PCR. V, J and clone size reflect that table, while D and trimming were determined from the DNA. The sample contains more than 75,000 clones, around 84% of which appear only once.

This sequence joins TRBV5-1 and TRBJ2-6, with 8 bases identical to TRBD1. The sample consisted of peripheral blood. The clonotype comes from a human donor in a cohort sampled during active COVID-19. The DNA for the CDR3 is TGCGCCAGCAGCTTGACCACAGGGGGTCCAGGGGCCAACGTCCTGACTTTC. This encodes CASSLTTGGPGANVLTF.